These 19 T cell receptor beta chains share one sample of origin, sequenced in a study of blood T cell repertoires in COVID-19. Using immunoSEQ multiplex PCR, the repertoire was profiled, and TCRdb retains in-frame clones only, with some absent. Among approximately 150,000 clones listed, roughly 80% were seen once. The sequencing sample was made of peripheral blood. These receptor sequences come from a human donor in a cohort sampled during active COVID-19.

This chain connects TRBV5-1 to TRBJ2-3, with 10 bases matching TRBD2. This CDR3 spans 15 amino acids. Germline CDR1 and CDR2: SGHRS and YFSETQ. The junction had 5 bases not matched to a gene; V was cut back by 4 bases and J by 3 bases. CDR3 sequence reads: CASSPSGSETDTQYF. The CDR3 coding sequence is TGCGCCAGCAGCCCTAGCGGGAGCGAGACAGATACGCAGTATTTT. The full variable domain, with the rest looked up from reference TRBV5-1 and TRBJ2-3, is KAGVTQTPRYLIKTRGQQVTLSCSPISGHRSVSWYQQTPGQGLQFLFEYFSETQRNKGNFPGRFSGRQFSNSRSEMNVSTLELGDSALYLCASSPSGSETDTQYFGPGTRLTVL.

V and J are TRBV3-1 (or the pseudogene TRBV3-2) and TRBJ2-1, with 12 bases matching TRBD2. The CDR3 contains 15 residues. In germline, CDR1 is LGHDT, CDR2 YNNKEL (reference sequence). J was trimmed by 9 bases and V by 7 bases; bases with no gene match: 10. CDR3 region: CASKISSGRAAEQFF. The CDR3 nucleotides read TGTGCCAGCAAGATTTCTAGCGGGAGGGCCGCTGAGCAGTTCTTC.

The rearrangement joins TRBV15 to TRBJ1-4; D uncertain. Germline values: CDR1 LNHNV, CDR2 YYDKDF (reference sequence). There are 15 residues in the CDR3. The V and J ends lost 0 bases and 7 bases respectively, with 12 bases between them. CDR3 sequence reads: CATSRDRVEGEKLFF. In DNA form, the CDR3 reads TGTGCCACCAGCAGAGATAGGGTCGAGGGTGAAAAACTGTTTTTT.

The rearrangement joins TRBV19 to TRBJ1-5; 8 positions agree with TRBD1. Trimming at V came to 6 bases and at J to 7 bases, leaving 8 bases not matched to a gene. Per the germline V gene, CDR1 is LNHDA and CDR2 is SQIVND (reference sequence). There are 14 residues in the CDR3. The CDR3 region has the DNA TGTGCCAGTAGCACACAGGGGGGTGGACAGCCCCAGCATTTT. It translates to CASSTQGGGQPQHF.

The CDR3 nucleotides are TGTGCCAGCAGCGTTGGGACTCCACAAACCACAGATACGCAGTATTTT. Translated: CASSVGTPQTTDTQYF. This chain links TRBV5-4 with TRBJ2-3; tentative D call: TRBD2 (6 bases). Per the germline V gene, CDR1 is SGHNT and CDR2 is YYREEE (reference sequence). Trimming shortened V by 4 bases and J by 2 bases, and 17 bases separated the two germline ends. CDR3 length: 16 amino acids.

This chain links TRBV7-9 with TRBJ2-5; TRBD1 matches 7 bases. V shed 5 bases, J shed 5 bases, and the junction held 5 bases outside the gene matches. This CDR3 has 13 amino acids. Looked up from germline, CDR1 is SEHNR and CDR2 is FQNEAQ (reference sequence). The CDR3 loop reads CASSRDRVETQYF. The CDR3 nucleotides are TGTGCCAGCAGCCGTGACAGGGTGGAGACCCAGTACTTC.

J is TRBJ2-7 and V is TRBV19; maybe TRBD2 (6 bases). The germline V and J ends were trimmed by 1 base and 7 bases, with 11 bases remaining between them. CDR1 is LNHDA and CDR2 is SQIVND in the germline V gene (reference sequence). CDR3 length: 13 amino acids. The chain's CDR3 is CASSIAASGEQYF. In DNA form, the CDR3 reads TGTGCCAGTAGTATAGCCGCCAGCGGGGAGCAGTACTTC. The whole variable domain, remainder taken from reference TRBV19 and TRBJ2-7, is DGGITQSPKYLFRKEGQNVTLSCEQNLNHDAMYWYRQDPGQGLRLIYYSQIVNDFQKGDIAEGYSVSREKKESFPLTVTSAQKNPTAFYLCASSIAASGEQYFGPGTRLTVT.

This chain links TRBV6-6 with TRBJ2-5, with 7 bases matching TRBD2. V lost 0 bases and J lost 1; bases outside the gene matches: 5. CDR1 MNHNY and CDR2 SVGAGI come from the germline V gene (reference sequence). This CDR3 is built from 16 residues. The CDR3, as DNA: TGTGCCAGCAGTTACTCGGGCGGGAGAGGCCAAGAGACCCAGTACTTC. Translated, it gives CASSYSGGRGQETQYF.

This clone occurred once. The CDR3 DNA is TGTGCCAGCAGCTTAGTGGGGAGAGAGGAGACCCAGTACTTC. Amino acid sequence: CASSLVGREETQYF. The genes are TRBV7-9 and TRBJ2-5, with TRBD2 as a possible D gene (5 bases). Germline CDR1 SEHNR, CDR2 FQNEAQ (reference sequence). This CDR3 contains 14 residues. The V gene lost 1 base and the J gene lost 5 bases, with 11 bases spanning the gap.

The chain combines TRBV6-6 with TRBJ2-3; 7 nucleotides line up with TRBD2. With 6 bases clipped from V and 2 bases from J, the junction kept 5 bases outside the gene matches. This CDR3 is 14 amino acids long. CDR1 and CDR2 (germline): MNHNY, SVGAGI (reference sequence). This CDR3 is CASSPGGYTDTQYF. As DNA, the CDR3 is TGTGCCAGCAGCCCCGGGGGGTACACAGATACGCAGTATTTT.

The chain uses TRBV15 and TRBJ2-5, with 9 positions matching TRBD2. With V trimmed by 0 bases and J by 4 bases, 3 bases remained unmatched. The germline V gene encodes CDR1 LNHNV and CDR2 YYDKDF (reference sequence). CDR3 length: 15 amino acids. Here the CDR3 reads CATSREWGLAETQYF. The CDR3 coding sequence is TGTGCCACCAGCAGAGAGTGGGGACTAGCAGAGACCCAGTACTTC.

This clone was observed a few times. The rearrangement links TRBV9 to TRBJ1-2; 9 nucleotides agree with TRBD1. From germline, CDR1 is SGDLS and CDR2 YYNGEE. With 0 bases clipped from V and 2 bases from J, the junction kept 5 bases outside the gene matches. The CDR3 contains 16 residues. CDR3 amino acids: CASSVEGTGSNYGYTF. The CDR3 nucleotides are TGTGCCAGCAGCGTAGAGGGGACAGGGAGCAACTATGGCTACACCTTC.

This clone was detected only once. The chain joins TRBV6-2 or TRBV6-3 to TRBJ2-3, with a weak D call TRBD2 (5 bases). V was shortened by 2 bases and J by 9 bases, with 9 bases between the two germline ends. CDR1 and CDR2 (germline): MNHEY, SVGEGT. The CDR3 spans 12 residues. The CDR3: CASSYAPGTQYF. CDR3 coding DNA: TGTGCCAGCAGTTACGCTCCGGGAACGCAGTATTTT.

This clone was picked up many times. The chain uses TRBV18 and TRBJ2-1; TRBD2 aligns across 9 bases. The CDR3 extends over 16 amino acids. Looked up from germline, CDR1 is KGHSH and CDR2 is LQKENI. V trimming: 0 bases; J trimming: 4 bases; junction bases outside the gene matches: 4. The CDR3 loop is CASSPPSGGGYNEQFF. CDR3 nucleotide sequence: TGTGCCAGCTCACCACCTAGCGGGGGCGGTTACAATGAGCAGTTCTTC. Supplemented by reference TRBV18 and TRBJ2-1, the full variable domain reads NAGVMQNPRHLVRRRGQEARLRCSPMKGHSHVYWYRQLPEEGLKFMVYLQKENIIDESGMPKERFSAEFPKEGPSILRIQQVVRGDSAAYFCASSPPSGGGYNEQFFGPGTRLTVL.

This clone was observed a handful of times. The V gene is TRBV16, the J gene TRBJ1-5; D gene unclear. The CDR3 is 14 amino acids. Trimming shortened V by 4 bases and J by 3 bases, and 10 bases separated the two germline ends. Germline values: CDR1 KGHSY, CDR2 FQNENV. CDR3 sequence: CASSPGSPNQPQHF. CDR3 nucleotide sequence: TGTGCCAGCAGCCCTGGCAGTCCCAATCAGCCCCAGCATTTT.

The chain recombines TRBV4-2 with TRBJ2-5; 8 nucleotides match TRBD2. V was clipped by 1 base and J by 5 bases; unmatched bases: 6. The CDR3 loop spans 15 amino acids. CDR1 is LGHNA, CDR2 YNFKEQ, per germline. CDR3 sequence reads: CASSQGGAGEETQYF. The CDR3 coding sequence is TGTGCCAGCAGCCAAGGTGGAGCGGGGGAGGAGACCCAGTACTTC.

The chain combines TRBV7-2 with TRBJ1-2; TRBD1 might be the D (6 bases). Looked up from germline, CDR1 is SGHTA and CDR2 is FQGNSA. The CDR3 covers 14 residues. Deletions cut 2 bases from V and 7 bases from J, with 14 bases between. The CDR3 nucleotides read TGTGCCAGCAGCTTAATGCAGGGGCAAGGTGGCTACACCTTC. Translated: CASSLMQGQGGYTF.

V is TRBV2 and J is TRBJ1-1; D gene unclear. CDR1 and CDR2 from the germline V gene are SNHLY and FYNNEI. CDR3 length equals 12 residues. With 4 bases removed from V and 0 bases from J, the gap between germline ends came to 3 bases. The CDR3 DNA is TGTGCCAGCAGTGTCTTGAACACTGAAGCTTTCTTT. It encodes CASSVLNTEAFF. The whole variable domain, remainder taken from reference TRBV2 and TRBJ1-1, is EPEVTQTPSHQVTQMGQEVILRCVPISNHLYFYWYRQILGQKVEFLVSFYNNEISEKSEIFDDQFSVERPDGSNFTLKIRSTKLEDSAMYFCASSVLNTEAFFGQGTRLTVV.

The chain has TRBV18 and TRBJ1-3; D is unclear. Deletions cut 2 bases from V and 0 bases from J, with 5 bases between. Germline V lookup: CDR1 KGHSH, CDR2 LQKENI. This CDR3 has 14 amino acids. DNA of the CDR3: TGTGCCAGCTCACCAGAGAGCTCTGGAAACACCATATATTTT. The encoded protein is CASSPESSGNTIYF.